The 3 T cell receptor beta chains reported below all come from one sample, sequenced in a study of blood T cell repertoires in COVID-19. Some clones are missing from TCRdb's copy, which holds only in-frame ones; the method was immunoSEQ multiplex PCR. The data contain 430,000 or so clones, more than 70% of them singletons. Specimen: PBMCs or T cells enriched from blood (not recorded which). All receptors derive from a woman younger than 35 who had been exposed to COVID-19.

This sequence joins TRBV6-2 or TRBV6-3 and TRBJ2-3; D perhaps matches TRBD2 (5 bases). Germline-derived CDR1 and CDR2 are MNHEY and SVGEGT. CDR3 length: 13 amino acids. Trimming shortened V by 5 bases and J by 6 bases, and 12 bases separated the two germline ends. The CDR3 sequence is CASSPTTRDTQYF. The CDR3 DNA sequence: TGTGCCAGCAGTCCGACTACAAGGGATACGCAGTATTTT.

The chain carries TRBV7-3 and TRBJ1-2; TRBD1 aligns across 7 bases. Germline CDR1 SGHTA, CDR2 FQGTGA. With 5 bases clipped from V and 4 bases from J, the junction kept 4 bases outside the gene matches. The CDR3 consists of 13 residues. This chain's CDR3 is CASSQGQTYGYTF. The CDR3 nucleotides are TGTGCCAGCAGCCAGGGACAGACCTATGGCTACACCTTC.

The gene calls are TRBV7-2 and TRBJ2-7, with D unclear. Trimming removed 2 bases from V and 5 bases from J, with 7 bases in between. Germline assignment: CDR1 SGHTA and CDR2 FQGNSA. The CDR3 consists of 12 residues. CDR3 coding DNA: TGTGCCAGCAGCTTACAACGGGACGAGCAGTACTTC. The encoded protein is CASSLQRDEQYF.